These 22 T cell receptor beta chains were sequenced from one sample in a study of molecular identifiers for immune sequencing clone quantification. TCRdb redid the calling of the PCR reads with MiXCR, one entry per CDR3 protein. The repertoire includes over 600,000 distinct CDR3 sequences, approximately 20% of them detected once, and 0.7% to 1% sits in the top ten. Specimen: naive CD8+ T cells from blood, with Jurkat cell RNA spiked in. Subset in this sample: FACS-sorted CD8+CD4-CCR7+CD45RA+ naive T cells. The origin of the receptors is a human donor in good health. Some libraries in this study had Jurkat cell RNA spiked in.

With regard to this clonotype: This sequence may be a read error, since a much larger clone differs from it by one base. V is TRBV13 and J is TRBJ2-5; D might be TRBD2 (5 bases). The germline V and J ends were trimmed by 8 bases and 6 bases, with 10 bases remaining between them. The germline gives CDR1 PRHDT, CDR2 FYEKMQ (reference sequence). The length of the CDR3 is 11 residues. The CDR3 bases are TGTGCCAGCCCGGGAACGAAGACCCAGTACTTC. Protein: CASPGTKTQYF.

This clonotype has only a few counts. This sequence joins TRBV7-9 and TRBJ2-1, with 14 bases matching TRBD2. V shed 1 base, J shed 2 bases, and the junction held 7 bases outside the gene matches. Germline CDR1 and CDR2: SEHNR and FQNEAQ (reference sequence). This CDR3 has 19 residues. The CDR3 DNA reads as TGTGCCAGCAGCTTAGGAGGACTAGCGGGGGGCGCAGCCTACAATGAGCAGTTCTTC. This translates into CASSLGGLAGGAAYNEQFF. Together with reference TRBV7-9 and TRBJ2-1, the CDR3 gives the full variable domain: DTGVSQNPRHKITKRGQNVTFRCDPISEHNRLYWYRQTLGQGPEFLTYFQNEAQLEKSRLLSDRFSAERPKGSFSTLEIQRTEQGDSAMYLCASSLGGLAGGAAYNEQFFGPGTRLTVL.

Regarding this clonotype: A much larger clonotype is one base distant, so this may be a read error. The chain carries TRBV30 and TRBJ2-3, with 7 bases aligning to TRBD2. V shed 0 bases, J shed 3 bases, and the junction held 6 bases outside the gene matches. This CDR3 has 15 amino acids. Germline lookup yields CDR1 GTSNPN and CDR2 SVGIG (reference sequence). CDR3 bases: TGTGCCTGGAGTGTAGGGAGGGTCGGAACAGATACGCAGTATTTT. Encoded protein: CAWSVGRVGTDTQYF.

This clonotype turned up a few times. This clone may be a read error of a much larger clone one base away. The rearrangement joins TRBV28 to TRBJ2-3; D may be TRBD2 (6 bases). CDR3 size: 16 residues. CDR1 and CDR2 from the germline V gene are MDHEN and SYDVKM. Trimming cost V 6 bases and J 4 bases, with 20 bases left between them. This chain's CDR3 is CASSAGTLSSSDTQYF. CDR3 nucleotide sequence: TGTGCCAGCAGCGCCGGGACTTTATCTAGCTCAGATACGCAGTATTTT.

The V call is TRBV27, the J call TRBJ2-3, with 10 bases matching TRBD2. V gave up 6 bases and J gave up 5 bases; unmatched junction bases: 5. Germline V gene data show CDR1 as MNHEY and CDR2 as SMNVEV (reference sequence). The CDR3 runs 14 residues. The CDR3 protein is CASRLAGSIDTQYF. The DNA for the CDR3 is TGTGCCAGCAGACTAGCGGGGTCTATAGATACGCAGTATTTT.

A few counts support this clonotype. The CDR3 protein is CASSLAPNSYGYTF. CDR3 DNA: TGTGCCAGCAGCTTAGCCCCTAACAGCTATGGCTACACCTTC. The chain joins TRBV7-9 to TRBJ1-2; D is unresolved. Germline values: CDR1 SEHNR, CDR2 FQNEAQ (reference sequence). V lost 0 bases and J lost 4, with 9 bases in between. CDR3 length: 14 amino acids.

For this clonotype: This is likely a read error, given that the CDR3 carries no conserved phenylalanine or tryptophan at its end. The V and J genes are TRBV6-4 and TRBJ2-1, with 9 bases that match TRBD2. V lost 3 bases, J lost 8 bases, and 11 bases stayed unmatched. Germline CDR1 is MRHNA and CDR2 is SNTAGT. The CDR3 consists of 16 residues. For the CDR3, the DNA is TGTGCCAGCAGTGAAAGAGCGGCGGGAGGGGTCTATGAGCAGTTCCTC. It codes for CASSERAAGGVYEQFL.

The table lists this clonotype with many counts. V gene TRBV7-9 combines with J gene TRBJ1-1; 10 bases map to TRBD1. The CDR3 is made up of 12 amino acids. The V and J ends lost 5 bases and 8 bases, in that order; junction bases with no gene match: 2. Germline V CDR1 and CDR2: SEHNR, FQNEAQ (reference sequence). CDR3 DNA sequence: TGTGCCAGCAGCGGACAGGGGGGAGAAGCTTTCTTT. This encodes CASSGQGGEAFF.

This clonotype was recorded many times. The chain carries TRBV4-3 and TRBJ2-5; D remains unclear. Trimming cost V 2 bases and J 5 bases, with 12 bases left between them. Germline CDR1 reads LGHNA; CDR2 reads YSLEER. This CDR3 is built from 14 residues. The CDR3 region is CASSQYTVGETQYF. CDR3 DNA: TGCGCCAGCAGCCAATACACGGTCGGGGAGACCCAGTACTTC.

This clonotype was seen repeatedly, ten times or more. The CDR3 spells CASSLGGFGEQYF. DNA for the CDR3: TGTGCCAGCAGCTTGGGGGGGTTCGGCGAGCAGTACTTC. The chain links TRBV5-4 to TRBJ2-7; the D gene could be TRBD1 or TRBD2 (5 bases each). V lost 0 bases and J 6 bases, leaving 10 bases between the germline ends. The CDR3 runs 13 residues. CDR1 is SGHNT, CDR2 YYREEE, per germline (reference sequence). The variable domain in full, with the rest retrieved from reference TRBV5-4 and TRBJ2-7, is ETGVTQSPTHLIKTRGQQVTLRCSSQSGHNTVSWYQQALGQGPQFIFQYYREEENGRGNFPPRFSGLQFPNYSSELNVNALELDDSALYLCASSLGGFGEQYFGPGTRLTVT.

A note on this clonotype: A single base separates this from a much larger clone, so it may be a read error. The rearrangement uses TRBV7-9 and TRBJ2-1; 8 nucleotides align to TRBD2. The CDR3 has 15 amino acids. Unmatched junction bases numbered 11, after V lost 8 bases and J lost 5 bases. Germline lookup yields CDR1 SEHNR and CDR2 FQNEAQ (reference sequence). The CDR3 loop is CASGSPTSENNEQFF. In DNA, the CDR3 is TGTGCCAGCGGCTCTCCGACTAGCGAGAACAATGAGCAGTTCTTC.

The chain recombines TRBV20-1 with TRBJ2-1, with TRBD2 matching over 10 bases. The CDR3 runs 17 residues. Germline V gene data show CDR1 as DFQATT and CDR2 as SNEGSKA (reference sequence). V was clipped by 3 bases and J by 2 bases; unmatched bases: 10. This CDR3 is CSASDHGLAVTYNEQFF. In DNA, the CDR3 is TGCAGTGCTAGTGATCACGGACTAGCGGTAACCTACAATGAGCAGTTCTTC.

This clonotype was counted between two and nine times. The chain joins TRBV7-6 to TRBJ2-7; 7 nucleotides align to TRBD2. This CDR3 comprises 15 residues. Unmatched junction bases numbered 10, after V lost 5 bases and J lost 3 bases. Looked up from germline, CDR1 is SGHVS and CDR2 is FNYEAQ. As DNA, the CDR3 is TGTGCCAGCAGCCCCGGGGGGTCCGAGGTCTACGAGCAGTACTTC. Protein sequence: CASSPGGSEVYEQYF.

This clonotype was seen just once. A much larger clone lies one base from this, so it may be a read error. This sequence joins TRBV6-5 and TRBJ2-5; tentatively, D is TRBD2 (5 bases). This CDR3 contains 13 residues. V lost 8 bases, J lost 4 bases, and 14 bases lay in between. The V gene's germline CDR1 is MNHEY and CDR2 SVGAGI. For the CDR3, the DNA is TGTGCCAGCGGGATAAGGAGGTTAGAGACCCAGTACTTC. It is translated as CASGIRRLETQYF.

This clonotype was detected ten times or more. The DNA for the CDR3 is TGTGCCAGCAGTATAGCGGGAAGGGGCACAGATACGCAGTATTTT. It codes for CASSIAGRGTDTQYF. The rearrangement links TRBV28 to TRBJ2-3; 8 nucleotides agree with TRBD2. This CDR3 is built from 15 residues. Trimming took 5 bases from V and 1 from J; bases not matched to a gene: 5. Germline V lookup: CDR1 MDHEN, CDR2 SYDVKM.

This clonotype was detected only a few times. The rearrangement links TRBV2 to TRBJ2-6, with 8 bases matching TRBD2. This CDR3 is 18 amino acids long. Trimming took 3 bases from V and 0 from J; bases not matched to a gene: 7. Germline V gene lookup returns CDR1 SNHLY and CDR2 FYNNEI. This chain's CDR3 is CASSEIGGGSSGANVLTF. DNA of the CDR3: TGTGCCAGCAGTGAGATTGGCGGGGGGAGCTCTGGGGCCAACGTCCTGACTTTC.

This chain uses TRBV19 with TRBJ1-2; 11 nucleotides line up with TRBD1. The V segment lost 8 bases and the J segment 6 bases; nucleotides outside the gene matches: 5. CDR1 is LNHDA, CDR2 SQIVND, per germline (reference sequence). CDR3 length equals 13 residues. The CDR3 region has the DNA TGTGCCAGTGGTGGACAGGGGGCTGATGGCTACACCTTC. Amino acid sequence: CASGGQGADGYTF.

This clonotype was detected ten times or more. CDR3 DNA sequence: TGTGCCAGCAGTTTAGCGCAACAGGCGATACTACTCCAAGAGACCCAGTACTTC. This encodes CASSLAQQAILLQETQYF. The V call is TRBV12-3 or TRBV12-4, the J call TRBJ2-5; D is perhaps TRBD1 (5 bases). V was clipped by 0 bases and J by 1 base, with 18 bases between them. CDR3 length: 18 amino acids.

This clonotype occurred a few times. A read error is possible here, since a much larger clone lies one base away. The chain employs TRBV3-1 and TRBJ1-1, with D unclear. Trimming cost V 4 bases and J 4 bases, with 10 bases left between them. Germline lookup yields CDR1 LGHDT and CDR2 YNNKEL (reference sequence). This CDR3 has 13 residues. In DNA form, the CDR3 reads TGTGCCAGCAGCCCAGGTGACCTCACTGAAGCTTTCTTT. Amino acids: CASSPGDLTEAFF.

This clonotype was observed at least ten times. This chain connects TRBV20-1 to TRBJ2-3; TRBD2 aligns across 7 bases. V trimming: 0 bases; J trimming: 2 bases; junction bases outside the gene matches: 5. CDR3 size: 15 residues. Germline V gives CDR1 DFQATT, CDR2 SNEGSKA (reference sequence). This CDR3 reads CSARDSSGTTDTQYF. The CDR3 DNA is TGCAGTGCTAGAGATTCTAGCGGAACCACAGATACGCAGTATTTT.

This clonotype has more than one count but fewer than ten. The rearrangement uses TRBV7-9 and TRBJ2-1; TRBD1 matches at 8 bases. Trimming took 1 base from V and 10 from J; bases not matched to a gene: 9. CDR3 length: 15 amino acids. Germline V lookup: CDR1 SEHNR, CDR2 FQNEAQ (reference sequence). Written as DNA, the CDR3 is TGTGCCAGCAGCTTAGTGGGACAGGCCTTCCTGGAGCAGTTCTTC. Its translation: CASSLVGQAFLEQFF.

DNA of the CDR3: TGCGCCAGCAGCCAAGATCGGGGCTCCTTCTACGAGCAGTACTTC. Amino acid sequence: CASSQDRGSFYEQYF. This sequence joins TRBV4-3 and TRBJ2-7; D tentatively fits TRBD1 or TRBD2 (5 bases each). Germline V gene sequence: CDR1 LGHNA, CDR2 YSLEER. This CDR3 is 15 amino acids long. Trimming stripped 0 bases from V and 3 bases from J, with 12 bases between.